These 21 T cell receptor beta chains were sequenced from one sample in a study of cytomegalovirus exposure and HLA in healthy donors. The study ran its PCR with 60 Vbeta and 13 Jbeta primers. Assay: immunoSEQ multiplex PCR; the TCRdb copy retains only in-frame clones and omits some. The sample has roughly 70,000 clones, and its top ten clones hold 2.5% to 3%. What was sequenced was PBMCs. These receptors all stem from a middle-aged man in good health and CMV-seronegative.

The chain recombines TRBV11-3 with TRBJ2-7, with D perhaps TRBD2 (5 bases). The CDR3 length is 12 residues. The germline CDR1 and CDR2 sequences are SGHNT and YENEEA. V lost 5 bases and J 5 bases, leaving 10 bases between the germline ends. The CDR3 region has the DNA TGTGCCAGCAGCCCCGGGGTGGACGAGCAGTACTTC. This translates into CASSPGVDEQYF.

The chain links TRBV4-1 to TRBJ2-7; D possibly corresponds to TRBD1 (6 bases). This CDR3 is 16 amino acids long. V lost 0 bases and J lost 4, with 16 bases in between. Germline V CDR1 and CDR2: MGHRA, YSYEKL. The CDR3 sequence is CASSQEPTGQQYEQYF. CDR3 nucleotides: TGCGCCAGCAGCCAAGAACCAACGGGACAACAATACGAGCAGTACTTC.

The V gene is TRBV5-1, the J gene TRBJ2-7; 8 nucleotides align to TRBD2. Trimming cost V 0 bases and J 3 bases; bases outside gene matches: 5. Germline V CDR1 and CDR2: SGHRS, YFSETQ. CDR3 length equals 15 residues. The CDR3 bases are TGCGCCAGCAGCTTGGATAGCGGGGTGAACTACGAGCAGTACTTC. It translates to CASSLDSGVNYEQYF.

V and J are TRBV7-6 and TRBJ1-5, with a possible D match to TRBD1 (5 bases). The CDR3 length is 15 residues. CDR1 is SGHVS, CDR2 FNYEAQ, per germline. V dropped 1 base and J dropped 6 bases, with 13 bases sitting between them. CDR3 in DNA: TGTGCCAGCAGCTTAGGTAGGGGCTCAGGTCAGCCCCAGCATTTT. Residues: CASSLGRGSGQPQHF.

The V gene is TRBV9, the J gene TRBJ2-7, with 7 bases matching TRBD1. The length of the CDR3 is 13 residues. From germline, CDR1 is SGDLS and CDR2 YYNGEE. V gave up 3 bases and J gave up 6 bases; unmatched junction bases: 6. The CDR3 sequence is CASSEGARGEQYF. In nucleotides, the CDR3 is TGTGCCAGCAGCGAGGGGGCGCGAGGCGAGCAGTACTTC.

V is TRBV5-4 and J is TRBJ1-2; D is ambiguous. CDR1 is SGHNT, CDR2 YYREEE, per germline (reference sequence). Trimming stripped 4 bases from V and 3 bases from J, with 13 bases between. CDR3 length: 14 amino acids. The CDR3 sequence is CASSPGGVHYGYTF. In DNA, the CDR3 is TGTGCCAGCAGCCCCGGCGGGGTGCACTATGGCTACACCTTC. The whole variable domain, filled in from reference TRBV5-4 and TRBJ1-2, reads ETGVTQSPTHLIKTRGQQVTLRCSSQSGHNTVSWYQQALGQGPQFIFQYYREEENGRGNFPPRFSGLQFPNYSSELNVNALELDDSALYLCASSPGGVHYGYTFGSGTRLTVV.

The V and J genes are TRBV7-3 and TRBJ1-1; D may be TRBD1 (6 bases). This CDR3 region has 14 residues. Between the trimmed V and J ends, which lost 6 bases and 4 bases, there was a span of 15 bases. Germline CDR1 and CDR2: SGHTA and FQGTGA. As DNA, the CDR3 is TGTGCCAGCAGTTCAGGGGTAGGGACCACTGAAGCTTTCTTT. Translation: CASSSGVGTTEAFF.

The chain uses TRBV2 and TRBJ2-7, with 14 bases matching TRBD2. CDR1 and CDR2 (germline): SNHLY, FYNNEI. This CDR3 is built from 17 residues. With V trimmed by 2 bases and J by 4 bases, 7 bases remained unmatched. CDR3 residues: CASSETTSGGAWYEQYF. The CDR3 bases are TGTGCCAGCAGTGAAACGACTAGCGGGGGGGCTTGGTACGAGCAGTACTTC.

Details on this clone: Other DNA sequences in the same sample also yield this CDR3. This chain connects TRBV7-5 to TRBJ1-5. TRBV7-5 corresponds to a pseudogene. The CDR3 contains 16 residues. This chain's CDR3 is CARSSPGTLSNQPQHF. The CDR3 bases are TGTGCCAGAAGCTCACCCGGGACTCTGAGCAATCAGCCCCAGCATTTT.

V and J are TRBV6-6 and TRBJ2-7, with D hard to call. The germline V gene has CDR1 MNHNY and CDR2 SVGAGI (reference sequence). This CDR3 region has 12 residues. Trimming took off 5 bases at V and 2 bases at J, with 7 bases between the two ends. CDR3 in amino acids: CASSEITYEQYF. The CDR3 DNA sequence: TGTGCCAGCAGTGAGATTACCTACGAGCAGTACTTC.

The chain links TRBV25-1 to TRBJ2-3, with D possibly being TRBD1 (6 bases). The CDR3 runs to 17 residues. V gave up 2 bases and J gave up 0 bases, with 15 bases separating them. CDR1 is MGHDK, CDR2 SYGVNS, per germline. The CDR3 here is CASSERTRGGSTDTQYF. DNA for the CDR3: TGTGCCAGCAGTGAAAGAACCAGGGGCGGAAGCACAGATACGCAGTATTTT.

The chain uses TRBV5-4 and TRBJ1-3; possibly TRBD1 for D (6 bases). The V gene's germline CDR1 is SGHNT and CDR2 YYREEE (reference sequence). V was cut by 4 bases and J by 3 bases, with 20 bases left in between. This CDR3 region has 17 residues. The CDR3 reads CASSRGGPTGYGNTIYF. The CDR3 DNA follows: TGTGCCAGCAGCCGTGGTGGGCCGACAGGATATGGAAACACCATATATTTT.

The J gene is TRBJ1-6, the V gene TRBV30; 11 bases match TRBD1. Germline loops: CDR1 GTSNPN, CDR2 SVGIG (reference sequence). V was clipped by 0 bases and J by 4 bases; unmatched bases: 5. The CDR3 totals 17 residues. CDR3 sequence (DNA): TGTGCCTGGAGTGTAGGGGACAGGGGGAAGTATAATTCACCCCTCCACTTT. Its protein is CAWSVGDRGKYNSPLHF. The whole variable domain, filled in from reference TRBV30 and TRBJ1-6, reads SQTIHQWPATLVQPVGSPLSLECTVEGTSNPNLYWYRQAAGRGLQLLFYSVGIGQISSEVPQNLSASRPQDRQFILSSKKLLLSDSGFYLCAWSVGDRGKYNSPLHFGNGTRLTVT.

V is TRBV4-2 and J is TRBJ2-5, with TRBD1 identical over 7 bases. CDR3 length: 14 amino acids. Trimming at V came to 0 bases and at J to 5 bases, leaving 3 bases not matched to a gene. The germline V gene has CDR1 LGHNA and CDR2 YNFKEQ. CDR3 in DNA: TGTGCCAGCAGCCAAGATTACAGGGGTGAGACCCAGTACTTC. Its translation: CASSQDYRGETQYF.

This rearrangement joins TRBV27 to TRBJ2-7, with 9 bases identical to TRBD1. Germline V gene sequence: CDR1 MNHEY, CDR2 SMNVEV (reference sequence). The CDR3 has 16 amino acids. Trimming removed 2 bases from V and 4 bases from J; junction bases left unmatched: 9. As DNA, the CDR3 is TGTGCCAGCAGTTTAACCTTAGGGGACAGGGTGTACGAGCAGTACTTC. Its translation is CASSLTLGDRVYEQYF.

This chain uses TRBV20-1 with TRBJ1-2; D is uncertain. V lost 2 bases to trimming and J lost 4 bases, with 5 bases between them. This CDR3 is built from 11 residues. Germline V gene lookup returns CDR1 DFQATT and CDR2 SNEGSKA (reference sequence). The CDR3 region has the DNA TGCAGTGCTAGACTAAGCTATGGCTACACCTTC. Its translation: CSARLSYGYTF.

The V and J genes are TRBV18 and TRBJ2-5; D is unclear. The CDR3 consists of 14 residues. The ends were cut back, 0 bases at V and 1 base at J, with 6 bases in the middle. The germline CDR1 and CDR2 sequences are KGHSH and LQKENI. The CDR3 sequence is CASSPPNLQETQYF. The CDR3, as DNA: TGTGCCAGCTCACCACCAAATCTCCAAGAGACCCAGTACTTC. The full variable domain, its missing parts supplied by reference TRBV18 and TRBJ2-5, is NAGVMQNPRHLVRRRGQEARLRCSPMKGHSHVYWYRQLPEEGLKFMVYLQKENIIDESGMPKERFSAEFPKEGPSILRIQQVVRGDSAAYFCASSPPNLQETQYFGPGTRLLVL.

The chain combines TRBV2 with TRBJ2-2; possible D gene TRBD1, 6 bases. Germline-derived CDR1 and CDR2 are SNHLY and FYNNEI. Trimming left V 2 bases short and J 4 bases short, with 11 bases between. This CDR3 comprises 15 residues. The CDR3 sequence: CASSEQTGFTGELFF. Here the CDR3 DNA reads TGTGCCAGCAGTGAACAGACAGGATTCACCGGGGAGCTGTTTTTT.

The chain joins TRBV28 to TRBJ1-2; D perhaps matches TRBD1 (5 bases). Trimming cost V 3 bases and J 5 bases, with 13 bases left between them. In germline, CDR1 is MDHEN, CDR2 SYDVKM. The CDR3 covers 14 residues. The CDR3 DNA reads as TGTGCCAGCAGTTTGCAGGGAATGGGGTATGGCTACACCTTC. Translating it yields CASSLQGMGYGYTF.

The rearrangement joins TRBV7-3 to TRBJ1-1; D ambiguous. Trimming cost V 2 bases and J 1 base, with 8 bases left between them. Germline V gene lookup returns CDR1 SGHTA and CDR2 FQGTGA. The length of the CDR3 is 14 residues. In nucleotides, the CDR3 is TGTGCCAGCAGCTTAGATGGAGGGAACACTGAAGCTTTCTTT. This gives the protein CASSLDGGNTEAFF.

V gene TRBV6-5 combines with J gene TRBJ1-2, with D unclear. This CDR3 has 13 amino acids. Germline V gene data show CDR1 as MNHEY and CDR2 as SVGAGI. V dropped 4 bases and J dropped 1 base, with 7 bases sitting between them. The CDR3 reads CASSLTVNYGYTF. The CDR3 coding sequence is TGTGCCAGCAGTTTAACAGTTAACTATGGCTACACCTTC.